Detailed here is one TCR beta chain. Its antigen is undetermined. This entry is derived from a study of post-analysis software for immune sequencing data. Study-level background: Clinical courses comprised relapsing-remitting, secondary progressive and progressive-relapsing multiple sclerosis. Findings and limits, study-wide: Comparison of patients with controls showed about 5 TRBV segments more frequent in patients, TRBV5-6, TRBV5-1 and TRBV20-1 among them. People with multiple sclerosis had a significantly lower normalized Chao1 diversity than controls did. Batch-mates among the samples co-clustered strongly by F measure.

The germline CDR1 and CDR2 sequences are MDHEN and SYDVKM. CDR3 length: 16 residues. The germline V and J ends were trimmed by 3 bases and 2 bases, with 17 bases remaining between them. Unique molecular identifiers had been added to the TCR beta cDNA libraries. T cells numbering about 0.9 to 11 million gave rise to 400,000 to 550,000 cDNA molecules. One entry per CDR3 protein results from TCRdb running MiXCR on the PCR reads. This table has about 820,000 distinct CDR3 sequences, roughly 58% appearing once. The rearrangement uses TRBV28 and TRBJ2-7; the D gene is possibly TRBD2 (5 bases). The sample was blood. This receptor was identified in a girl aged 5-17 years with multiple sclerosis. The CDR3 here is CASSFRSREHPYEQYF. CDR3 DNA: TGTGCCAGCAGTTTTCGATCAAGGGAGCACCCCTACGAGCAGTACTTC. The full variable domain, with the rest looked up from reference TRBV28 and TRBJ2-7, is DVKVTQSSRYLVKRTGEKVFLECVQDMDHENMFWYRQDPGLGLRLIYFSYDVKMKEKGDIPEGYSVSREKKERFSLILESASTNQTSMYLCASSFRSREHPYEQYFGPGTRLTVT.